This T cell receptor (beta chain) was observed in a study of blood T cell repertoires in COVID-19. Study-wide background: Samples came from the United States, Italy and Spain, spanning acute and convalescent COVID-19. T cells, B-cell-depleted T cells, or PBMCs provided the cDNA or gDNA that served as material.

Under the authors' procedure: Nucleated cell number was recorded as an estimate derived from reference gene primer amplification. Libraries were prepared by immunoSEQ multiplex PCR; TCRdb keeps only in-frame clonotypes and omits some of them. The V and J calls and the clone size are those of that table, but D and trimming were determined from the DNA. The table records about 140,000 clones, around 82% of them present only once. J was trimmed by 5 bases and V by 5 bases; bases with no gene match: 12. CDR1 is MDHEN and CDR2 is SYDVKM in the germline V gene. CDR3 length: 16 residues. This TCR derives from a human donor in a cohort sampled during active COVID-19. Sequenced: peripheral blood. The rearrangement uses TRBV28 and TRBJ2-3; 8 bases agree with TRBD1. The CDR3 region is CASSAFRQGYQDTQYF. CDR3 sequence (DNA): TGTGCCAGCAGTGCCTTTAGACAGGGGTATCAAGATACGCAGTATTTT.